This T cell receptor beta chain was identified in a study of T cells in Graves' hyperthyroidism and ophthalmopathy. V shed 7 bases and J shed 0 bases, with 10 bases lying between them. The CDR3 runs to 14 residues. The V gene's germline CDR1 is MGHDK and CDR2 SYGVNS. The CDR3 regions of TCR beta were amplified from RNA transcripts. When the TCR CDR3 underwent first-round RT-PCR, the HTBI primer set was used. TCRdb passed the multiplex PCR reads through MiXCR, listing each CDR3 protein once. The sample consists of about 640,000 distinct CDR3 sequences, 45% of them appearing once. In regard to this clonotype: Its antigen remains unidentified.

Regarding the study as a whole: Model output signaled ophthalmopathy a median 6.5 months ahead of onset. Blood also carried most thyroid clonotypes expanded above 0.001. Stable hyperthyroidism was separated from ophthalmopathy by a model based on 13 V-J features.

The chain links TRBV25-1 to TRBJ1-5; D call uncertain. The sequenced sample was peripheral blood or thyroid tissue (not recorded which). This receptor was obtained from an adult man with Graves' disease, either hyperthyroidism or ophthalmopathy (not recorded which). CDR3 region: CASTESGSNQPQHF. DNA of the CDR3: TGTGCCAGCACGGAATCCGGTAGCAATCAGCCCCAGCATTTT.